This TCR beta chain was captured in a study of blood T cell repertoires in COVID-19. Overall study context: Acute and convalescent COVID-19 specimens originated in the United States, Italy and Spain.

Authors' processing steps: From reference gene primer amplification, estimates of nucleated cell counts were derived. Repertoires were generated with immunoSEQ multiplex PCR, while TCRdb's copy carries only in-frame clones and drops some. That table supplies the V and J calls and clone size; D and trimming were determined from the DNA. This repertoire shows 80,000 or so clones, about 88% found once; its top ten account for approximately 11%. Followed longitudinally, the Seattle patients had been enrolled during active infection. This CDR3 has 13 amino acids. V lost 3 bases and J 2 bases, leaving 6 bases between the germline ends. Looked up from germline, CDR1 is KGHSH and CDR2 is LQKENI.

The sample taken for sequencing was peripheral blood. The sequence derives from a man in his fifties or sixties with COVID-19, enrolled during active disease. This chain uses TRBV18 with TRBJ2-3; D remains unclear. As DNA, the CDR3 is TGTGCCAGCTCACCGTCCTACACAGATACGCAGTATTTT. This codes for CASSPSYTDTQYF.